The TCR beta chain described here comes from a study of response to subunit inactivated influenza vaccine. TCRdb itself ran the RT-PCR reads through MiXCR, one entry per CDR3 protein. The table has about 580,000 distinct CDR3 sequences, around 13% seen once; the top ten hold 8.5% to 14%. J lost 10 bases, V lost 0 bases, and 9 bases had no gene match. The CDR3 has 16 residues. CDR1 and CDR2 from the germline V gene are LNHNV and YYDKDF (reference sequence). General study points: With each seasonal influenza vaccination, the authors suggested, few new T cells are recruited.

Regarding this clonotype: The antigen is undetermined.

This TCR derives from a man over 45 who received an inactivated influenza vaccine. The sequenced sample was PBMCs from blood, obtained less than 13 days after vaccination. This sequence joins TRBV15 and TRBJ2-3, with TRBD2 matching 11 bases. CDR3 coding DNA: TGTGCCACCAGCAGAGATAGGGGACTAGCGGCCCAATCGCAGTATTTT. This sequence encodes CATSRDRGLAAQSQYF.